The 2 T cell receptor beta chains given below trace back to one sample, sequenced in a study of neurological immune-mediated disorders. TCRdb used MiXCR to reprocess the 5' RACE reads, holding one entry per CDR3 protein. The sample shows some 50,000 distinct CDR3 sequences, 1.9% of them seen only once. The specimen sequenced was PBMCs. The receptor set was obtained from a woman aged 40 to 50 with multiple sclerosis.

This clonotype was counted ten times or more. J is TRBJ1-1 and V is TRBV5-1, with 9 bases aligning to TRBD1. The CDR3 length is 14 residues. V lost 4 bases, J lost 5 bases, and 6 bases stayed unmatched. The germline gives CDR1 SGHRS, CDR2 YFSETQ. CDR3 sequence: CASSPGQGWTEAFF. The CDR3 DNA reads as TGCGCCAGCAGCCCGGGACAGGGATGGACTGAAGCTTTCTTT.

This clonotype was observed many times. The CDR3 DNA reads TGTGCCACATCCCCGGAGGGGGATGGGGATACGCAGTATTTT. It is translated as CATSPEGDGDTQYF. This chain links TRBV6-6 with TRBJ2-3; possibly TRBD1 or TRBD2 for D (6 bases each). The CDR3 covers 14 residues. Germline values: CDR1 MNHNY, CDR2 SVGAGI (reference sequence). The V and J ends lost 10 bases and 6 bases respectively, with 20 bases between them.